The T cell receptor (beta chain) described here comes from a study of cytomegalovirus exposure and HLA in healthy donors (dated by TCRdb to 2016 to 2017). Some background on the complete study: According to an earlier analysis of a few hundred of the donors, 150 million to 200 million T cells yielded roughly 110 million unique TCR beta sequences and approximately 300 Gb of sequence data. To study patterns of TCR occurrence, a later analysis re-analyzed previously published TCR beta repertoires from around 660 donors and added high-resolution HLA genotyping. The study aimed to test whether signatures of past pathogen exposure could be identified by cataloging public T cell receptors. A later genetic analysis took genome-wide SNP genotypes for about three fifths of the roughly 700 donors and used that subset as a discovery cohort. The study used immunosequencing to profile the T cell repertoires of approximately 690 subjects and linked those repertoires to cytomegalovirus serostatus. The number of typed donors differed by locus: roughly 620-630 for A, B, C, DRB1 and DQB1; some 540 for DQA1; approximately 610 for DPA1; and about 450 for DPB1. HLA typing included class I and class II loci at four-digit resolution. Rather than drawing on any new phenotypic data, the later analysis identified candidate immune exposures from TCR beta sequences and the way those sequences occurred across donors. Because of strong linkage in the cohort, roughly five DR-DQ haplotypes were treated as single units for association and clustering. Among the roughly 430 genotyped donors, 81% belonged to the genetic ancestry cluster associated with self-reported Caucasian donors. An earlier analysis of approximately 640 of the donors applied high-throughput TCR beta sequencing to assess whether each TCR beta V gene segment acted as functional or pseudogenic. The study combined high-throughput TCR immunosequencing, statistical association of individual TCRs with disease status, and machine learning to predict cytomegalovirus infection status. Donor age, sex, ethnicity and CMV serostatus were compiled alongside the repertoire data. An early release covering 550 to 650 HLA-typed donors comprised about 320 gigabases of sequencing data and 85 million to 100 million unique TCR sequences. Among a few hundred genotyped donors of the cohort, an average of roughly 240,000 unique TCR beta nucleotide sequences were sequenced per donor, around a sixth of them non-productive. Besides the first cohort of roughly 640 subjects, a separate validation cohort made up of roughly 120 different subjects was used. All discovery cohort repertoires had been generated on a single sequencing platform. Overall study outcomes, separate from this receptor: An association between a missense DCLRE1C variant and V-gene and J-gene trimming of TCR beta chains was found in a later genetic analysis and replicated in an independent cohort. About 15 rarely observed V segments, including chromosome 9 orphons, were excluded from the earlier analysis of about 610 of the donors because counts were too low. According to a later analysis, parvovirus B19, influenza, CMV and Epstein-Barr virus appeared linked to several top co-occurrence clusters. Because HLA typing was unavailable for some donors at each locus, only the typed subset was used in association tests. The authors suggested that the approach could potentially be generalized to other disease states and immunological phenotypes. In a later analysis, the rate of TCR association differed among HLA loci, with DRB1 alleles having the most associated TCRs and HLA-C alleles having the fewest. In a later analysis, most CMV-associated TCR beta chains were found to appear HLA-restricted, with HLA associations seemingly driven largely by CMV exposure. In the study, around 150 TCR beta chains were listed as associated with cytomegalovirus. Three of the identified cytomegalovirus-associated TCR beta chains were confirmed in vitro to be specific for cytomegalovirus antigens. A later analysis found that HLA-associated TCR beta chains were more clonally expanded and had lower generation probabilities than equally common non-associated chains. Assigning TCR associations to individual alleles was difficult when HLA alleles, especially DR and DQ, strongly co-occurred. Specific HLA alleles were associated with 15,000 to 20,000 TCR beta sequences at a false discovery rate of 0.05 in a later analysis. Most TCR sequences were seen in very few donors, while some public TCRs were found in many individuals. A further reported finding was that TCR beta sequences accurately predicted the HLA-A and HLA-B alleles for most subjects in the first cohort. Linkage disequilibrium might explain the correlated functional status among segregating V segments, but an unknown experimental factor could not be excluded. Only TCR beta chains were sequenced in this cohort, and the absence of alpha or paired-chain data limited detectable features. The only immune exposure information available for the cohort was CMV serostatus. In both the original and validation cohorts, the classifier was reported to diagnose cytomegalovirus status with high specificity and sensitivity. Broadly in line with IMGT annotations, most TCR beta V segments showed up in productive rearrangements about 90% or about 30% of the time in an earlier analysis of roughly 590 of the donors. The sequencing pipeline was judged likely to have produced a cluster of highly shared sequence variants as a technical artifact. According to a later genetic analysis, donors in an Asian-associated ancestry cluster had fewer N-insertions in productive TCRs than the roughly 670-donor mean. Presence/absence analyses assumed roughly uniform sequencing depth across donors, an assumption that may not hold. Because the 87-base-pair reads could not distinguish some IMGT-functional V segments, including TRBV6-2 and TRBV6-3, those segments were excluded.

CDR1 is given as ENHRY and CDR2 as SYGVKD, both from the germline V gene. Including the terminal cysteine and phenylalanine, the CDR3 comprises 13 residues. Only CDR3 DNA remains: 39 bases, in frame from the first base. Trimming accounts for 9 bases at V and 2 bases at J, while the number of junction bases matched to no gene is 3. The protocol used for the library was the immunoSEQ multiplex PCR assay. For the multiplex PCR, a mixture combining 60 forward primers for TCR Vbeta segments and 13 reverse primers for TCR Jbeta segments was used. A multiplex PCR assay on genomic DNA amplified the CDR3 region of rearranged TCR beta genes. On the Illumina HiSeq System, the amplified TCR beta libraries were sequenced as 87-base-pair reads. Per the original workflow: In a later analysis, tens of millions of unique TCR beta chains were counted across the approximately 620 repertoires, and roughly 9.9 million of these chains were shared by at least two donors. Raw reads were error-corrected and collapsed into unique sequences by a nearest-neighbor algorithm in which closely related sequences were merged to remove PCR and sequencing errors. To assign V, D and J gene segments, CDR3 sequences were aligned to IMGT reference sequences. Each retained sequence needed at least a six-nucleotide match to both a V gene segment and a J gene segment. Rearrangements were called productive when the CDR3 lacked stop codons and stayed in frame with V and J; all others were non-productive. Following IMGT convention, CDR3 was defined as the stretch from the second conserved V-encoded cysteine up to the conserved J-encoded phenylalanine. The earlier analysis of roughly 590 of the donors excluded sequences that lacked an unambiguous match to a single V gene segment. In an earlier analysis of 450 to 700 of the donors, V segments were called functional above 56.7% productive rearrangements and were called segregating when the between-donor standard deviation exceeded 5%. A statistical classification framework was built to diagnose cytomegalovirus status from the catalog of TCR beta chain sequences. In a later analysis, TCR nucleotide sequences were compared against IMGT/GENE-DB human TR gene sequences so that V and J genes could be assigned. In a later analysis, CDR3 sequences and most-parsimonious VDJ recombination scenarios were assigned using the TCRdist pipeline. In a later analysis, each TCR beta chain was defined by its CDR3 amino acid sequence together with its V-gene family, and reads without a unique V-gene family were excluded. As a way to deal with suspected cross-contamination and a sequencing artifact, a later analysis dropped roughly 600 nucleotide sequences that were highly shared and had low generation probability. In a later analysis, a clonal expansion index was calculated for each public chain from normalized within-repertoire ranks of inferred template counts. Generation probabilities in a later analysis came from a VDJ recombination model fitted to out-of-frame rearrangements, and those results were checked against IGoR. In a later analysis, TCR-TCR, TCR-HLA and TCR-CMV co-occurrence was scored with hypergeometric tests, and a repertoire-size bias correction was applied to TCR pairs. A later analysis estimated false discovery rates by permuting HLA or CMV assignments 20 times. In a later analysis, co-occurring TCRs were grouped with DBSCAN, and TCRdist sequence similarity was added when clustering was performed within HLA-allele-positive subsets. Co-occurrence clustering excluded repertoires with fewer than 30,000 or more than 120,000 public chains, plus five with anomalous nucleotide sharing. TCRdb obtained this table from immuneACCESS and retained in-frame rearrangements with V and J assigned. These tables miss some clones; where compared with another copy, unresolved V genes account for less than half of the shortfall, and the remainder is unexplained. V, J and clone size were drawn from that table, and D and trimming were deduced from the DNA. Present in this sample are about 160,000 clones, around 84% of which were seen just once. Of the sample, roughly 2.2% is held by the ten largest clones.

To note about this clone: It has no known antigen specificity. Base-call qualities are not available, and no considerably larger clone is one nucleotide away.

The cohort comprised some 700 healthy bone marrow donors. At the time of sampling, all cohort members were nominally healthy, though unrecorded immune exposures were likely present. The donor tested CMV seropositive and was one of the 289 seropositive cohort members. Each donor provided a peripheral blood sample, and peripheral blood mononuclear cells were used for TCR beta sequencing. The Qiagen DNeasy Blood Extraction Kit was used to extract genomic DNA from the blood cell samples. The material sequenced was PBMCs. The chain is made from TRBV10-3 and TRBJ2-7, and TRBD1 aligns with 11 junction nucleotides. This TCR was sampled from a man aged 18 to 29 in good health and CMV-seropositive. The sequenced DNA: TGTGCCATACGGACAGGGGGCACCTACGAGCAGTACTTC. The translation is CAIRTGGTYEQYF.